This TCR beta chain was captured by sequencing in a study of beta chain features in type 1 diabetes. The isolated RNA, all of it, was reverse transcribed, so expressed TCRB transcripts were what got sequenced. The assay was immunoSEQ multiplex PCR, and TCRdb's table has in-frame clones only and misses some. The repertoire holds over 300,000 clones, approximately 8% seen once, with 0.44% in the top ten. The table lists this clone with a few counts. The germline gives CDR1 SGHNT, CDR2 YYREEE (reference sequence). The length of the CDR3 is 16 residues. Losses at the gene ends were 4 bases for V and 1 base for J; bases not matched to a gene: 4.

The rearrangement uses TRBV5-4 and TRBJ2-3, with 12 bases lining up with TRBD2. The source is a woman aged 18-29 years in good health. The sequenced sample consisted of central memory CD4+ T cells from blood. CDR3 amino acids: CASSHWTSGGTDTQYF. The CDR3 bases are TGTGCCAGCAGCCACTGGACTAGCGGGGGCACAGATACGCAGTATTTT.